This T cell receptor (beta chain) stems from a study of regulatory T cells in long-lasting Graves disease. Noted time point: newly diagnosed GD, antithyroid drugs for less than 3 months. With RNA extracted from PBMCs as input, the TCR library was made. Investigators prepared the TCR beta libraries by applying iRepertoire HTBI primers and Arm-PCR of CDR3 regions. TCRdb re-analysed the multiplex PCR reads in MiXCR, keeping a single row per CDR3 protein. The sample lists roughly 530,000 distinct CDR3 sequences, about 16% seen once, with around a quarter in the top ten. The CDR3 is 15 amino acids. In germline, CDR1 is SGHKS, CDR2 YYEKEE (reference sequence). Unmatched junction bases numbered 7, after V lost 5 bases and J lost 6 bases. The same sample was also used in a study of T cells in Graves' hyperthyroidism and ophthalmopathy.

This clonotype was obtained from a woman aged 40-60 years with Graves disease. The chain links TRBV5-5 to TRBJ2-7; 14 nucleotides align to TRBD2. Sequenced here: peripheral blood mononuclear cells (PBMCs), sampled at new diagnosis, from a patient treated with antithyroid drugs. CDR3 sequence (DNA): TGTGCCAGCAGGGCGACTAGCGGGGGGGCCGGCGAGCAGTACTTC. Translation gives CASRATSGGAGEQYF.